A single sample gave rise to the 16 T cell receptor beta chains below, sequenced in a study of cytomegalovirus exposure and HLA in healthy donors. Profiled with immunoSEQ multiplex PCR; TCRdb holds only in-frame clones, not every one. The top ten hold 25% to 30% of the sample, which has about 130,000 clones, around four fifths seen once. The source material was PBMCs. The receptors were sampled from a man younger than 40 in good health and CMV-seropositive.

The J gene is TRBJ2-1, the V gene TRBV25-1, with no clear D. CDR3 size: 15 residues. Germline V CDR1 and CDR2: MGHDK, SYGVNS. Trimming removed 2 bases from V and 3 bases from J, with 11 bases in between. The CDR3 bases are TGTGCCAGCAGTGAAACGAAAACTTTCTACAATGAGCAGTTCTTC. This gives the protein CASSETKTFYNEQFF.

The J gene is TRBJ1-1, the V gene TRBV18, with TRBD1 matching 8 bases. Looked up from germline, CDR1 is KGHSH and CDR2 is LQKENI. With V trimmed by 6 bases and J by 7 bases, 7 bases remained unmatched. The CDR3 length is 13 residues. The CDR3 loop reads CASSPGQEIEAFF. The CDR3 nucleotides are TGTGCCAGCTCGCCGGGACAGGAGATTGAAGCTTTCTTT.

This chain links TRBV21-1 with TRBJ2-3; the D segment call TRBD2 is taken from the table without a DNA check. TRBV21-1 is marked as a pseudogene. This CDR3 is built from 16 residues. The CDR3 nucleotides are TGTGCCAGCAGCAAGGGGACTAGCATACCCACAGATACGCAGTATTTT. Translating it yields CASSKGTSIPTDTQYF.

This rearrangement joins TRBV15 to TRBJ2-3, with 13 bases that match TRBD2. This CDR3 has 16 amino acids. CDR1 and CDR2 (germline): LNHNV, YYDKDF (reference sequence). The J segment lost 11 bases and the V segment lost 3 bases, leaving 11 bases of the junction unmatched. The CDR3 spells CATSSSTSGRGQGQYF. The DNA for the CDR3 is TGTGCCACCAGCAGCTCTACTAGCGGGAGGGGCCAGGGGCAGTATTTT. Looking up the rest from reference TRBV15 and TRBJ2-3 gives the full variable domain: DAMVIQNPRYQVTQFGKPVTLSCSQTLNHNVMYWYQQKSSQAPKLLFHYYDKDFNNEADTPDNFQSRRPNTSFCFLDIRSPGLGDTAMYLCATSSSTSGRGQGQYFGPGTRLTVL.

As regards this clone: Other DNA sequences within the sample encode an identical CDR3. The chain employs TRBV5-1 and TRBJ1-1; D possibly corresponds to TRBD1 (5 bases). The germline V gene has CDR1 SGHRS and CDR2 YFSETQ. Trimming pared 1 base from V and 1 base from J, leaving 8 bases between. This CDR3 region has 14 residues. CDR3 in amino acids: CASSLQGGNTEAFF. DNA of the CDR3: TGCGCCAGCAGCTTGCAGGGAGGGAACACTGAAGCTTTCTTT.

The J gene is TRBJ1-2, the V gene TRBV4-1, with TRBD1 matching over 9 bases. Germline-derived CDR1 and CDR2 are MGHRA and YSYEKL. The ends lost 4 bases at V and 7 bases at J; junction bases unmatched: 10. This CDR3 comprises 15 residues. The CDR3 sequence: CASSRPGQGLSGYTF. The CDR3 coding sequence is TGCGCCAGCAGCCGACCGGGACAGGGTCTAAGTGGCTACACCTTC.

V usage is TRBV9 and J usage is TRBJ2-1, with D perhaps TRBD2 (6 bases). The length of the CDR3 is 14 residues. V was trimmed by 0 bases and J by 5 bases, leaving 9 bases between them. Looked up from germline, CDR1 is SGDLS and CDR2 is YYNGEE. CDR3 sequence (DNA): TGTGCCAGCAGCGTAGGGGACTTGAACAATGAGCAGTTCTTC. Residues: CASSVGDLNNEQFF.

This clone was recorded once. CDR3 coding DNA: TGTGCCAGCAGCTTAGCGCAGGGCGTAGGCACAGATACGCAGTATTTT. Its protein product is CASSLAQGVGTDTQYF. The chain joins TRBV7-6 to TRBJ2-3; possibly TRBD1 for D (5 bases). CDR1 SGHVS and CDR2 FNYEAQ come from the germline V gene. The length of the CDR3 is 16 residues. The V end was cut by 0 bases, the J end by 1 base, with 11 bases between.

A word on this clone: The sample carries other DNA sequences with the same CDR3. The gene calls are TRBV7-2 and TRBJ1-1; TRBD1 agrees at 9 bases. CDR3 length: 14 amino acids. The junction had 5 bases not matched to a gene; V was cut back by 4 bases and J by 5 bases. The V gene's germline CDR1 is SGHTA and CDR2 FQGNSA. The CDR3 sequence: CASSSTGGRTEAFF. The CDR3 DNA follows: TGTGCCAGCAGCTCTACAGGGGGCAGAACTGAAGCTTTCTTT.

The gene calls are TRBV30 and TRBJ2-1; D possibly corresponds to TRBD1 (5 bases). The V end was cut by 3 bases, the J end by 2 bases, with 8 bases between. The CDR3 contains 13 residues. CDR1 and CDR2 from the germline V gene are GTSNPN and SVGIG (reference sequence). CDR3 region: CAWRQDTYNEQFF. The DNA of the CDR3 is TGTGCCTGGAGACAGGATACCTACAATGAGCAGTTCTTC.

The CDR3 nucleotides are TGTGCCAGCAGCGTATCTCCGGGGACTCGCTATGGCTACACCTTC. Its protein product is CASSVSPGTRYGYTF. The chain couples TRBV9 to TRBJ1-2, with a tentative D call TRBD1 (5 bases). Germline CDR1 is SGDLS and CDR2 is YYNGEE. V was clipped by 1 base and J by 4 bases, with 14 bases between them. This CDR3 is built from 15 residues.

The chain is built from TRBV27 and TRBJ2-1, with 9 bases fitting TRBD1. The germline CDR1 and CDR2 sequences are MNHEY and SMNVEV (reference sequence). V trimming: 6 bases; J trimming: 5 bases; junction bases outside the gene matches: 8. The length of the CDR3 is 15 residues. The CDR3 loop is CASRGTGLGDNEQFF. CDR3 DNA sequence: TGTGCCAGCAGGGGGACAGGGTTAGGGGACAATGAGCAGTTCTTC.

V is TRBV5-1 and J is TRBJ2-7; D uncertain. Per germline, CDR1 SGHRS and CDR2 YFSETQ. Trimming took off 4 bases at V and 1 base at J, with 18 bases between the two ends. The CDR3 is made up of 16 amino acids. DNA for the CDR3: TGCGCCAGCAGCCTCACCTCACGGGTCCCATCCTACGAGCAGTACTTC. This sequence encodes CASSLTSRVPSYEQYF.

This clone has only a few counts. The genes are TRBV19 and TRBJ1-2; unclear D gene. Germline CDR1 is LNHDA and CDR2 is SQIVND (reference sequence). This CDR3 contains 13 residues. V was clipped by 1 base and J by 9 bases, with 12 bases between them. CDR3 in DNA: TGTGCCAGTAGTATAGGTCACACAGATAGCTACACCTTC. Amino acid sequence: CASSIGHTDSYTF.

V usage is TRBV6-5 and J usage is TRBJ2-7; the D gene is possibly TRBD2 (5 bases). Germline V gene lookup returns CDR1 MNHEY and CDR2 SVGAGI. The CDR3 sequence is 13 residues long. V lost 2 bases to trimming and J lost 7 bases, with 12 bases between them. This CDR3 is CASSYPLGREQYF. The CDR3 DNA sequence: TGTGCCAGCAGTTACCCGTTGGGGAGAGAGCAGTACTTC.

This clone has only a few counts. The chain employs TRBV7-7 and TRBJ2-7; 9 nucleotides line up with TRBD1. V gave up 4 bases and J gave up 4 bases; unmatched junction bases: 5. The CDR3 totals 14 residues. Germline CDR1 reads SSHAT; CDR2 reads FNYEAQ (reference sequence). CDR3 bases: TGTGCCAGCAGCTACGGGGACAGGGAGTACGAGCAGTACTTC. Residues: CASSYGDREYEQYF.